This passage covers 19 T cell receptor beta chains from one sample sequenced in a study of blood T cell dynamics during melanoma immunotherapy. The method was immunoSEQ multiplex PCR; TCRdb's version includes in-frame clones alone and lacks a portion of them. This table has approximately 15,000 clones, roughly 85% appearing once. As to time point: week 3, after first cycle of checkpoint inhibitor. Sequencing was performed on blood, taken from a patient treated with checkpoint blockade. The receptors come from a human donor with melanoma.

This clone has a single count. The J gene is TRBJ2-5, the V gene TRBV11-1; 7 positions agree with TRBD2. The J call may be mistaken, given a closer DNA end match to TRBJ2-7. This CDR3 comprises 16 residues. Germline V gene data show CDR1 as SGHAT and CDR2 as FQDESV (reference sequence). The CDR3 DNA follows: TGTGCCAGCAGCCCTTCCCGCGGCGGGGGATCTCTCGAGCAGTACTTC. Its protein is CASSPSRGGGSLEQYF.

The chain has TRBV19 and TRBJ2-2; 10 nucleotides agree with TRBD2. The trim removed 3 bases at V and 1 base at J, leaving 2 bases unmatched. Germline loops: CDR1 LNHDA, CDR2 SQIVND (reference sequence). The CDR3 totals 16 residues. This CDR3 reads CASSIRLAGNTGELFF. The CDR3 bases are TGTGCCAGTAGTATTCGACTAGCGGGGAACACCGGGGAGCTGTTTTTT.

V and J are TRBV9 and TRBJ2-5; 11 bases align to TRBD2. CDR1 and CDR2 (germline): SGDLS, YYNGEE. Trimming at V came to 7 bases and at J to 5 bases, leaving 10 bases not matched to a gene. The CDR3 runs to 15 residues. CDR3 loop: CASASSGRTSETQYF. The CDR3 DNA sequence: TGTGCCAGCGCATCTAGCGGGAGGACTAGCGAGACCCAGTACTTC.

V is TRBV2 and J is TRBJ1-1; TRBD1 matches at 7 bases. The germline V gene has CDR1 SNHLY and CDR2 FYNNEI. The CDR3 totals 15 residues. The V and J ends lost 2 bases and 3 bases, in that order; junction bases with no gene match: 6. DNA of the CDR3: TGTGCCAGCAGTGAACTTGAGGGGGCGCACACTGAAGCTTTCTTT. Translating gives CASSELEGAHTEAFF. Together with reference TRBV2 and TRBJ1-1, the CDR3 gives the full variable domain: EPEVTQTPSHQVTQMGQEVILRCVPISNHLYFYWYRQILGQKVEFLVSFYNNEISEKSEIFDDQFSVERPDGSNFTLKIRSTKLEDSAMYFCASSELEGAHTEAFFGQGTRLTVV.

The rearrangement joins TRBV10-3 to TRBJ2-3, with 9 bases matching TRBD1. Trimming removed 10 bases from V and 2 bases from J; junction bases left unmatched: 16. The CDR3 has 17 amino acids. In germline, CDR1 is ENHRY, CDR2 SYGVKD. The CDR3 DNA is TGTGCCACAACCGGGACAGGGACTGGTTATTACACAGATACGCAGTATTTT. It is translated as CATTGTGTGYYTDTQYF.

The V gene is TRBV7-2, the J gene TRBJ2-2; D is unresolved. Trimming cost V 4 bases and J 6 bases, with 18 bases left between them. CDR1 SGHTA and CDR2 FQGNSA come from the germline V gene. The CDR3 spans 16 residues. The CDR3 coding sequence is TGTGCCAGCAGCTCCTCACTGAGTCCCCCCGCCGGGGAGCTGTTTTTT. Residues: CASSSSLSPPAGELFF. Supplemented by reference TRBV7-2 and TRBJ2-2, the full variable domain reads GAGVSQSPSNKVTEKGKDVELRCDPISGHTALYWYRQSLGQGLEFLIYFQGNSAPDKSGLPSDRFSAERTGGSVSTLTIQRTQQEDSAVYLCASSSSLSPPAGELFFGEGSRLTVL.

CDR3 nucleotide sequence: TGTGCCAGCTCAGGACGGGGCGGGAACACAGATACGCAGTATTTT. Its translation: CASSGRGGNTDTQYF. V is TRBV18 and J is TRBJ2-3; weak D call: TRBD2 (6 bases). CDR3 length: 15 amino acids. The V end was cut by 5 bases, the J end by 2 bases, with 14 bases between. Germline lookup yields CDR1 KGHSH and CDR2 LQKENI.

The J gene is TRBJ2-3, the V gene TRBV7-3; 7 nucleotides agree with TRBD2. Per germline, CDR1 SGHTA and CDR2 FQGTGA. The junction had 5 bases not matched to a gene; V was cut back by 4 bases and J by 4 bases. This CDR3 region has 14 residues. CDR3 sequence reads: CASSSMGGPDTQYF. The CDR3 DNA follows: TGTGCCAGCAGCTCCATGGGAGGGCCAGATACGCAGTATTTT.

V gene TRBV27 combines with J gene TRBJ2-7; 12 positions match TRBD2. V gave up 6 bases and J gave up 7 bases; unmatched junction bases: 16. The length of the CDR3 is 17 residues. CDR1 MNHEY and CDR2 SMNVEV come from the germline V gene (reference sequence). Written as DNA, the CDR3 is TGTGCCAGCAGCCTAACCCGACTAGCGGGAGCGCCCGGAGAGCAGTACTTC. Encoded protein: CASSLTRLAGAPGEQYF.

The rearrangement links TRBV9 to TRBJ2-2; D is uncertain. CDR1 and CDR2 (germline): SGDLS, YYNGEE. The CDR3 is 16 residues long. Trimming removed 3 bases from V and 6 bases from J, with 18 bases in between. Here the CDR3 reads CASSASRGIGAGELFF. Written as DNA, the CDR3 is TGTGCCAGCAGCGCTAGTCGAGGCATTGGCGCCGGGGAGCTGTTTTTT.

The chain links TRBV9 to TRBJ2-1; D unclear. The ends were cut back, 2 bases at V and 7 bases at J, with 10 bases in the middle. CDR1 and CDR2 from the germline V gene are SGDLS and YYNGEE. This CDR3 is 13 amino acids long. The CDR3 here is CASSVGLGNEQFF. DNA for the CDR3: TGTGCCAGCAGCGTCGGTCTAGGAAATGAGCAGTTCTTC.

The gene calls are TRBV28 and TRBJ1-2; TRBD1 matches 8 bases. The V and J ends lost 8 bases and 8 bases, in that order; junction bases with no gene match: 4. The CDR3 length is 11 residues. Germline-derived CDR1 and CDR2 are MDHEN and SYDVKM. The CDR3 region is CASRTGGGYTF. As DNA, the CDR3 is TGTGCCAGCCGAACAGGGGGAGGCTACACCTTC.

This chain uses TRBV5-6 with TRBJ2-5; no clear D gene. The CDR3 consists of 12 residues. Trimming removed 6 bases from V and 4 bases from J, with 10 bases in between. Germline CDR1 is SGHDT and CDR2 is YYEEEE. The DNA of the CDR3 is TGTGCCAGCAACTACGGGCGAGAGACCCAGTACTTC. It specifies CASNYGRETQYF.

This rearrangement joins TRBV29-1 to TRBJ1-2; D is undetermined. V gave up 0 bases and J gave up 5 bases, with 16 bases separating them. The CDR3 covers 15 residues. Germline V gene lookup returns CDR1 SQVTM and CDR2 ANQGSEA. The CDR3 spells CSVEDGEGRSYGYTF. CDR3 nucleotides: TGCAGCGTTGAAGATGGGGAGGGTAGGTCTTATGGCTACACCTTC.

The CDR3 DNA reads TGTGCCAGCAGCTTAGGAGGGTTTGATAATTCACCCCTCCACTTT. It is translated as CASSLGGFDNSPLHF. The genes are TRBV7-2 and TRBJ1-6; no clear D gene. CDR1 SGHTA and CDR2 FQGNSA come from the germline V gene. This CDR3 has 15 amino acids. Trimming shortened V by 1 base and J by 5 bases, and 9 bases separated the two germline ends.

The chain employs TRBV5-6 and TRBJ1-1; perhaps TRBD1 as D (5 bases). Trimming took 3 bases from V and 10 from J, leaving 16 bases between them. The CDR3 contains 13 residues. The germline V gene has CDR1 SGHDT and CDR2 YYEEEE. The CDR3 region has the DNA TGTGCCAGCAGCTCAGGGACGGGCGCGGGAGCTTTCTTT. Its translation: CASSSGTGAGAFF.

V gene TRBV6-5 combines with J gene TRBJ2-5; D gene uncertain. V dropped 6 bases and J dropped 4 bases, with 15 bases sitting between them. The CDR3 has 14 amino acids. Per germline, CDR1 MNHEY and CDR2 SVGAGI. The CDR3 is CASSSNVRRETQYF. As DNA, the CDR3 is TGTGCCAGCAGCTCTAACGTGCGCAGAGAGACCCAGTACTTC.

The chain employs TRBV19 and TRBJ1-1; the match to TRBD1 covers 8 bases. CDR3 length: 18 amino acids. After removal of 4 bases from V and 4 bases from J, the junction contained 17 bases not matched to a gene. Germline V gene lookup returns CDR1 LNHDA and CDR2 SQIVND (reference sequence). In nucleotides, the CDR3 is TGTGCCAGTAGTAAGGGACAGGTGTTTACCCCTGATGGCACTGAAGCTTTCTTT. The encoded protein is CASSKGQVFTPDGTEAFF.

The V gene is TRBV19, the J gene TRBJ2-7, with a weak D call TRBD2 (6 bases). This CDR3 has 14 residues. The V end lost 5 bases, the J end lost 3 bases, and 14 bases lay between the germline ends. The germline CDR1 and CDR2 sequences are LNHDA and SQIVND (reference sequence). CDR3 nucleotide sequence: TGTGCCAGTAGTCCTACGGGACTGCACTACGAGCAGTACTTC. Translation: CASSPTGLHYEQYF.